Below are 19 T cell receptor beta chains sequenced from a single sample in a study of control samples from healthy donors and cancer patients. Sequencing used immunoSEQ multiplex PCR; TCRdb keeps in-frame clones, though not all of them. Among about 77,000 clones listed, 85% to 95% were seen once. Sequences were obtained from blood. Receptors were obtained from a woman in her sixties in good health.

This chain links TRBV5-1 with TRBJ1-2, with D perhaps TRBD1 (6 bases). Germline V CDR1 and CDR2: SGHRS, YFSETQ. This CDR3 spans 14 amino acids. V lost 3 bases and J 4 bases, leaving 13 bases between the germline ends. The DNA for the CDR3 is TGCGCCAGCAGCTCCCGGACAGAGGCCTATGGCTACACCTTC. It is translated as CASSSRTEAYGYTF.

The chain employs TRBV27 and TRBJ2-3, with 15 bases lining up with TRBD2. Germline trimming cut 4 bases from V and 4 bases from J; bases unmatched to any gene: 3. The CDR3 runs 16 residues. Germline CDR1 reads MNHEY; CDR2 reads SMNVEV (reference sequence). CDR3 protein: CASSSRTSGRADTQYF. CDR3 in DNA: TGTGCCAGCAGTTCCCGGACTAGCGGGAGGGCAGATACGCAGTATTTT.

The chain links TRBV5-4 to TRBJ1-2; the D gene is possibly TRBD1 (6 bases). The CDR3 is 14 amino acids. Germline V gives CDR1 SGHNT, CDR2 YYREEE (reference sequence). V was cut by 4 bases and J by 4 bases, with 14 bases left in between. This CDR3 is CASSPNTQGYGYTF. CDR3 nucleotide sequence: TGTGCCAGCAGCCCTAATACACAGGGCTATGGCTACACCTTC.

The CDR3, as DNA: TGTGCCAGCAGCTTCGACCAACAAGAGACCCAGTACTTC. Encoded protein: CASSFDQQETQYF. The chain carries TRBV7-2 and TRBJ2-5; D is unclear. Trimming took off 3 bases at V and 2 bases at J, with 7 bases between the two ends. The germline CDR1 and CDR2 sequences are SGHTA and FQGNSA. The CDR3 runs to 13 residues.

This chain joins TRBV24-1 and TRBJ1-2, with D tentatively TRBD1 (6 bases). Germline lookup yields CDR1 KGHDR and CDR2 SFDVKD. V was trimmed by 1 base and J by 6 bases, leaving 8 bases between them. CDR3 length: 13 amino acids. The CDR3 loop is CATSDFTGNGYTF. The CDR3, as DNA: TGTGCCACCAGTGATTTTACAGGGAATGGCTACACCTTC.

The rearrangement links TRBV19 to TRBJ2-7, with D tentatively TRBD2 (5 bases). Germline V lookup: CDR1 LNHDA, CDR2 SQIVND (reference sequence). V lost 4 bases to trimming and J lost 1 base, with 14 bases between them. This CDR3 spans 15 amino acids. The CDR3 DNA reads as TGTGCCAGTAGTACGACTACTTATGATTCCTACGAGCAGTACTTC. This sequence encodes CASSTTTYDSYEQYF.

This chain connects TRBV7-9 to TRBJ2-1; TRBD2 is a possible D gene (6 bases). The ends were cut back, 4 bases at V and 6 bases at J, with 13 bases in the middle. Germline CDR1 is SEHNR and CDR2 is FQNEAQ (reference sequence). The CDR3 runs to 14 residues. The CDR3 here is CASSSAHGGNEQFF. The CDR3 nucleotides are TGTGCCAGCAGCTCAGCTCACGGGGGCAATGAGCAGTTCTTC.

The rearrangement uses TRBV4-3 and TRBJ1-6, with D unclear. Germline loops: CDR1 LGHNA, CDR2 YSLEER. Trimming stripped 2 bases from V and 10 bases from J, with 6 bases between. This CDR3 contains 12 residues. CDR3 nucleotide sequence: TGCGCCAGCAGCCAATCGGGGTCACCCCTCCACTTT. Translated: CASSQSGSPLHF.

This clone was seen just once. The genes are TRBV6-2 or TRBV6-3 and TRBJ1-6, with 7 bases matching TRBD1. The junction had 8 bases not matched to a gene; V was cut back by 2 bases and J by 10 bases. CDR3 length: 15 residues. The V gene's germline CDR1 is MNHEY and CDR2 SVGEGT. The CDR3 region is CASSYRGTERSPLHF. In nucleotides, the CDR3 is TGTGCCAGCAGTTACCGAGGGACAGAGCGCTCACCCCTCCACTTT.

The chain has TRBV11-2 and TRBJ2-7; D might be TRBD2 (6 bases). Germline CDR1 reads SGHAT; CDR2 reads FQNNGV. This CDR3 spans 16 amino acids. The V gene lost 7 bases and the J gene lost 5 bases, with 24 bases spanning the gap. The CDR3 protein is CASILGGSGALNEQYF. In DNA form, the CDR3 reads TGTGCCAGCATCCTAGGTGGTAGCGGCGCCCTGAACGAGCAGTACTTC.

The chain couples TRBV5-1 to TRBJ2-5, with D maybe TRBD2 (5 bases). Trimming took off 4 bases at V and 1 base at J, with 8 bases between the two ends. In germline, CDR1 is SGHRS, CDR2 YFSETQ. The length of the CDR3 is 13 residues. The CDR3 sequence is CASSPGLQETQYF. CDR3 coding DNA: TGCGCCAGCAGCCCCGGACTCCAAGAGACCCAGTACTTC.

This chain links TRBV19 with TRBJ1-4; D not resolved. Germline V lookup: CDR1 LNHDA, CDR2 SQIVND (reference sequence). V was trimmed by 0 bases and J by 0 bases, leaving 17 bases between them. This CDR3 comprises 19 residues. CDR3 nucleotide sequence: TGTGCCAGTAGTATAGATTCGGCCCCTCGGACGGCAACTAATGAAAAACTGTTTTTT. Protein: CASSIDSAPRTATNEKLFF.

The CDR3, as DNA: TGTGCCAGCAGCCAGACAGGCAATCAGCCCCAGCATTTT. Amino acid sequence: CASSQTGNQPQHF. This chain connects TRBV3-1 (or the pseudogene TRBV3-2) to TRBJ1-5; D might be TRBD1 (5 bases). The CDR3 is 13 amino acids. V was clipped by 3 bases and J by 2 bases, with 5 bases between them. Germline CDR1 LGHDT, CDR2 YNNKEL (reference sequence).

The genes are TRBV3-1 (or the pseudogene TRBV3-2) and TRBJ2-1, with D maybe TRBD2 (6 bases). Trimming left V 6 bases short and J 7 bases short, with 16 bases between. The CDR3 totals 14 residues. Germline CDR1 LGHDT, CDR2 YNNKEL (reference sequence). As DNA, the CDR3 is TGTGCCAGCAGTCCAAGACTAGATTCTAATGAGCAGTTCTTC. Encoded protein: CASSPRLDSNEQFF.

The CDR3 DNA reads as TGTGCCAGCAGCTTAGTACCCGGAACAGATACGCAGTATTTT. Its protein product is CASSLVPGTDTQYF. The chain carries TRBV7-2 and TRBJ2-3; D ambiguous. The germline V gene has CDR1 SGHTA and CDR2 FQGNSA. The CDR3 runs to 14 residues. Trimming pared 1 base from V and 3 bases from J, leaving 8 bases between. The entire variable domain, with the rest obtained from reference TRBV7-2 and TRBJ2-3, is as follows: GAGVSQSPSNKVTEKGKDVELRCDPISGHTALYWYRQSLGQGLEFLIYFQGNSAPDKSGLPSDRFSAERTGGSVSTLTIQRTQQEDSAVYLCASSLVPGTDTQYFGPGTRLTVL.

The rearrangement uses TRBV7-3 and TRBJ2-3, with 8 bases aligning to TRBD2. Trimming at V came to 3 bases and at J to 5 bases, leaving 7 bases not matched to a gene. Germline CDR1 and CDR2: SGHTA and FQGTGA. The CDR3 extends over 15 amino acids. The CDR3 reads CASSLQAGVGDTQYF. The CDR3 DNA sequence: TGTGCCAGCAGCTTGCAAGCGGGAGTGGGAGATACGCAGTATTTT.

Here the CDR3 reads CASSQAGATDTQYF. CDR3 in DNA: TGCGCCAGCAGCCAAGCAGGGGCCACAGATACGCAGTATTTT. The rearrangement joins TRBV4-1 to TRBJ2-3; D may be TRBD1 (6 bases). The CDR3 totals 14 residues. CDR1 and CDR2 from the germline V gene are MGHRA and YSYEKL. V was clipped by 1 base and J by 2 bases, with 7 bases between them.

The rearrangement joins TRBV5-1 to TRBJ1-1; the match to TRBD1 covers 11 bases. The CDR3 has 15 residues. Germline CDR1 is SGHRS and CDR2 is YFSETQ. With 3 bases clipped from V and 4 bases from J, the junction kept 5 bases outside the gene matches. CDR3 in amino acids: CASSSRTGGVTEAFF. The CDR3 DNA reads TGCGCCAGCAGCTCCCGGACAGGGGGCGTCACTGAAGCTTTCTTT.

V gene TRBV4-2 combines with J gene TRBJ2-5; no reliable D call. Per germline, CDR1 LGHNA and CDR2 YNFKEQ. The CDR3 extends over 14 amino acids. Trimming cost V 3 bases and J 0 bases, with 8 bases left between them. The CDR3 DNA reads TGTGCCAGCAGCCAGGGGTGGGACCAAGAGACCCAGTACTTC. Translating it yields CASSQGWDQETQYF.